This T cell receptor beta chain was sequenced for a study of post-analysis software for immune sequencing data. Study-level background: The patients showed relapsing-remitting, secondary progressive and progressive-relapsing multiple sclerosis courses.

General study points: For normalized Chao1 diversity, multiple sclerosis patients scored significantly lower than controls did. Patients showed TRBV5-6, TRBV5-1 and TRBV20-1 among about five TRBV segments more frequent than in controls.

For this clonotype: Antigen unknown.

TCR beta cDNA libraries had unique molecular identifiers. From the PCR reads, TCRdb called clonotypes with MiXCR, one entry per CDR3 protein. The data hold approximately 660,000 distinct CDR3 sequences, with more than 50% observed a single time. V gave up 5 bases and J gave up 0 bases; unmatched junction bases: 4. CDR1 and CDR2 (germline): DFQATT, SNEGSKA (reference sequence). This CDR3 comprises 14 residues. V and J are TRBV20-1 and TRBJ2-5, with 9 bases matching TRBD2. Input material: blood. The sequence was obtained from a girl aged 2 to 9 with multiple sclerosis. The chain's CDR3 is CSAPSGANQETQYF. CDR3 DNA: TGCAGTGCTCCTAGCGGGGCAAACCAAGAGACCCAGTACTTC.